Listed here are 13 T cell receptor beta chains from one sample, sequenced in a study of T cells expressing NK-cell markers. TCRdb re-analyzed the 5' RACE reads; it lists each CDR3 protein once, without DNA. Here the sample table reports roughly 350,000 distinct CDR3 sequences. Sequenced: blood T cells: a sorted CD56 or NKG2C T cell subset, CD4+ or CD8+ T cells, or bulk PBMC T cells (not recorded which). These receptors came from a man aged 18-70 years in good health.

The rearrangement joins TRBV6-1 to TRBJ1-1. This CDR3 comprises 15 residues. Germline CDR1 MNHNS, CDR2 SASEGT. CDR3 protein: CASSRNFIGDTEAFF.

CDR3: CASSENITYEQYF. The V call is TRBV10-1, the J call TRBJ2-7. The CDR3 loop spans 13 amino acids. CDR1 is WNHNN and CDR2 is SYGVQD in the germline V gene (reference sequence).

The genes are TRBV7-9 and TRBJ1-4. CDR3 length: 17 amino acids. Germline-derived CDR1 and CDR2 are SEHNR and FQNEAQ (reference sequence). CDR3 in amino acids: CASSPAAIGGGNEKLFF.

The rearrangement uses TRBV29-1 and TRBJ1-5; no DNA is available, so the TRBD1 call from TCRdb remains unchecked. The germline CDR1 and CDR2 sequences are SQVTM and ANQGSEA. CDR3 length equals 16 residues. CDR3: CSVGEGTGEGNQPQHF.

CDR3 amino acids: CASSHPAPRETQYF. The gene calls are TRBV7-2 and TRBJ2-5; TCRdb designates TRBD1, a call that cannot be tested without DNA. The CDR3 extends over 14 amino acids. Germline V gives CDR1 SGHTA, CDR2 FQGNSA. Supplemented by reference TRBV7-2 and TRBJ2-5, the full variable domain reads GAGVSQSPSNKVTEKGKDVELRCDPISGHTALYWYRQSLGQGLEFLIYFQGNSAPDKSGLPSDRFSAERTGGSVSTLTIQRTQQEDSAVYLCASSHPAPRETQYFGPGTRLLVL.

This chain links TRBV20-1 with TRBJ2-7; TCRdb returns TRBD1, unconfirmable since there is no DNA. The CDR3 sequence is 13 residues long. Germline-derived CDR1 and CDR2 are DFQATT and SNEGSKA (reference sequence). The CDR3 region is CSARFGGPYEQYF.

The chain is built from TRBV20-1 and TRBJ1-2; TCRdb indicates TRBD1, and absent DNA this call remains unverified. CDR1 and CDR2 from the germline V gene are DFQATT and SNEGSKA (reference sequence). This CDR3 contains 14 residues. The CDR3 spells CSAKTGNTNYGYTF.

The CDR3 loop reads CASSLVRLSGRVSYEQYF. The chain employs TRBV5-1 and TRBJ2-7; absent DNA, TCRdb's TRBD2 call cannot be checked. This CDR3 has 18 amino acids. Germline loops: CDR1 SGHRS, CDR2 YFSETQ.

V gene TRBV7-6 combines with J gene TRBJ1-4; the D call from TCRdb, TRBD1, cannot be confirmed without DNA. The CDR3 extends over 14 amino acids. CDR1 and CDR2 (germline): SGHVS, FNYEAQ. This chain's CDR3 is CASSPGSGGEKLFF.

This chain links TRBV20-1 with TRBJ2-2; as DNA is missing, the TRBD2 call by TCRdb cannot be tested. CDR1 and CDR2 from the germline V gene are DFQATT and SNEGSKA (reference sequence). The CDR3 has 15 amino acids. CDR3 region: CSAPERGRRTGELFF.

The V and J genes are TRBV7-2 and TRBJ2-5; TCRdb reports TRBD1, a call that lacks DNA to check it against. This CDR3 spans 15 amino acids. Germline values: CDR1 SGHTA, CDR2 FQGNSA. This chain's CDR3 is CASSLGSETRETQYF.

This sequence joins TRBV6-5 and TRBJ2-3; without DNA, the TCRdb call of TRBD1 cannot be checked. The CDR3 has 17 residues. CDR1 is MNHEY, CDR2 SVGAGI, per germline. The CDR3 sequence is CASSYSSRGRSTDTQYF.

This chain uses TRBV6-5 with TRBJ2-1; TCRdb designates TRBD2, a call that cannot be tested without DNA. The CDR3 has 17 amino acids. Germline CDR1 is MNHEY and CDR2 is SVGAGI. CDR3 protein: CASNILGLAGGPNEQFF.